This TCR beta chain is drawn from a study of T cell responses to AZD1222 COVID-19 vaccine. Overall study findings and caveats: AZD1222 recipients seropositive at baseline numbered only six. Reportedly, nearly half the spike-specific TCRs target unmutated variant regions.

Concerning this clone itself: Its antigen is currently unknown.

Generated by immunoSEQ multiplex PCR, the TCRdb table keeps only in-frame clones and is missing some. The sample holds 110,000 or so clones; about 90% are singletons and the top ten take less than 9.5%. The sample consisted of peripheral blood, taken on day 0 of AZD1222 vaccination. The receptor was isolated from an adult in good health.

The CDR3: CASTSGQGQEKLFF. The CDR3 DNA reads as TGTGCCAGCACCTCAGGACAGGGTCAAGAAAAACTGTTTTTT. The rearrangement joins TRBV3-1 (or the pseudogene TRBV3-2) to TRBJ1-4; 8 bases match TRBD1. The CDR3 is made up of 14 amino acids. The J segment lost 8 bases and the V segment lost 7 bases, leaving 9 bases of the junction unmatched. The germline V gene encodes CDR1 LGHDT and CDR2 YNNKEL (reference sequence).